Shown below are 9 T cell receptor beta chains from a single sample sequenced in a study of cytomegalovirus exposure and HLA in healthy donors. It was with 60 Vbeta and 13 Jbeta primers that the PCR ran. TCRdb keeps only in-frame clones here, not all; method: immunoSEQ multiplex PCR. The sample has approximately 120,000 clones, 78% seen once; the top ten hold 11%. The sequenced material came from PBMCs. Source of these receptors: a young man in good health and CMV-seropositive.

Comment on this clone: The sample contains more than one DNA sequence encoding this CDR3. This chain links TRBV7-9 with TRBJ2-7, with 7 bases fitting TRBD1. The J segment lost 3 bases and the V segment lost 2 bases, leaving 4 bases of the junction unmatched. Germline V lookup: CDR1 SEHNR, CDR2 FQNEAQ (reference sequence). The CDR3 has 14 amino acids. The CDR3 spells CASSLPRDSYEQYF. The CDR3 nucleotides are TGTGCCAGCAGCTTACCCAGGGACAGCTACGAGCAGTACTTC.

The chain's CDR3 is CASSSLKGGAGEAFF. CDR3 DNA sequence: TGTGCCAGCAGCTCCCTGAAAGGGGGAGCCGGCGAAGCTTTCTTT. The gene calls are TRBV5-4 and TRBJ1-1, with D tentatively TRBD1 (6 bases). V lost 3 bases, J lost 8 bases, and 20 bases lay in between. This CDR3 is built from 15 residues. Per the germline V gene, CDR1 is SGHNT and CDR2 is YYREEE (reference sequence).

V usage is TRBV28 and J usage is TRBJ1-5, with D tentatively TRBD1 (5 bases). The CDR3 consists of 15 residues. V was cut by 3 bases and J by 2 bases, with 11 bases left in between. CDR1 and CDR2 (germline): MDHEN, SYDVKM. The CDR3 loop is CASSFPWGGNQPQHF. CDR3 DNA: TGTGCCAGCAGTTTCCCCTGGGGCGGCAATCAGCCCCAGCATTTT.

In its sample, this clone was seen a few times. The chain is built from TRBV6-1 and TRBJ2-5; 9 positions agree with TRBD1. The V gene's germline CDR1 is MNHNS and CDR2 SASEGT. CDR3 length: 15 residues. Trimming took 5 bases from V and 5 from J; bases not matched to a gene: 9. The CDR3 reads CASSWDRALEETQYF. The CDR3, as DNA: TGTGCCAGCAGTTGGGACAGGGCGCTTGAGGAGACCCAGTACTTC.

V gene TRBV21-1 combines with J gene TRBJ2-7; TRBD2 is the table's D call, not checked against the DNA. TRBV21-1 constitutes a pseudogene. This CDR3 spans 17 amino acids. The CDR3 is CASSKRTSGRGSYEQYF. Here the CDR3 DNA reads TGTGCCAGCAGCAAGCGTACTAGCGGGAGGGGTTCCTACGAGCAGTACTTC.

This clone showed up just a few times. The chain joins TRBV7-8 to TRBJ2-7; 7 positions agree with TRBD1. Per the germline V gene, CDR1 is SGHVS and CDR2 is FQNEAQ. V was clipped by 5 bases and J by 6 bases; unmatched bases: 7. The CDR3 sequence is 13 residues long. CDR3 residues: CASSPWDSTEQYF. CDR3 DNA: TGTGCCAGCAGCCCCTGGGACAGTACCGAGCAGTACTTC. The full variable domain, in which reference TRBV7-8 and TRBJ2-7 provide the parts outside the CDR3, is GAGVSQSPRYKVAKRGQDVALRCDPISGHVSLFWYQQALGQGPEFLTYFQNEAQLDKSGLPSDRFFAERPEGSVSTLKIQRTQQEDSAVYLCASSPWDSTEQYFGPGTRLTVT.

This chain connects TRBV29-1 to TRBJ2-7, with D uncertain. The CDR3 spans 17 residues. Deletions cut 1 base from V and 4 bases from J, with 23 bases between. Germline V gives CDR1 SQVTM, CDR2 ANQGSEA. CDR3 bases: TGCAGCGTTGAAGCCAGCAGACCGGGTACAATTCGATACGAGCAGTACTTC. Protein product: CSVEASRPGTIRYEQYF.

The chain's CDR3 is CASRMGLAGGNIQYF. As DNA, the CDR3 is TGCGCCAGCAGGATGGGACTAGCGGGAGGAAACATTCAGTACTTC. The genes are TRBV5-1 and TRBJ2-4, with 15 bases aligning to TRBD2. CDR3 size: 15 residues. Germline V CDR1 and CDR2: SGHRS, YFSETQ. The V and J ends lost 5 bases and 6 bases, in that order; junction bases with no gene match: 3.

The chain joins TRBV5-1 to TRBJ2-5; 14 nucleotides agree with TRBD2. This CDR3 is 17 amino acids long. The ends lost 4 bases at V and 7 bases at J; junction bases unmatched: 12. From germline, CDR1 is SGHRS and CDR2 YFSETQ. In DNA form, the CDR3 reads TGCGCCAGCAGCCAAAGGGGACTAGCGGGAGCTGAAGGGACCCAGTACTTC. This translates into CASSQRGLAGAEGTQYF.